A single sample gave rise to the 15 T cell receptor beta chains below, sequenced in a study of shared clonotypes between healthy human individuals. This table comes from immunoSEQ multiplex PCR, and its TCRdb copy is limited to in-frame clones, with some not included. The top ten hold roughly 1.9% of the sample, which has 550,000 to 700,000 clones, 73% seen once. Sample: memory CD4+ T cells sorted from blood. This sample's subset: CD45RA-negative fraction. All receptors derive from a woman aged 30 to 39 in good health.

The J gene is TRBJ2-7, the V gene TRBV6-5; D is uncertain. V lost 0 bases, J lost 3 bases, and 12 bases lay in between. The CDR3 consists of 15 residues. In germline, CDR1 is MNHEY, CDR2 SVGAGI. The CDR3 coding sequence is TGTGCCAGCAGTTACTCGAATGCAGGCGGCTACGAGCAGTACTTC. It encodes CASSYSNAGGYEQYF.

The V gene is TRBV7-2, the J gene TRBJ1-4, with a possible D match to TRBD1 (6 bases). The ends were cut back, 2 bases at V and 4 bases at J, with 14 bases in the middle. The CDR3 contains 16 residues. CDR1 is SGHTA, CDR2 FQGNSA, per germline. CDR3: CASSLLAGVDNEKLFF. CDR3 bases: TGTGCCAGCAGCTTACTCGCAGGGGTAGATAATGAAAAACTGTTTTTT.

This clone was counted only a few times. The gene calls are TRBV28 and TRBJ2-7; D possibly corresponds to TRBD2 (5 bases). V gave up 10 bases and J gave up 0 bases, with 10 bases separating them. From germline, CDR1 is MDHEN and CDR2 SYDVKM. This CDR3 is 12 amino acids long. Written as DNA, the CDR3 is TGTGCCACCCTGAGGGCCTCCTACGAGCAGTACTTC. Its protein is CATLRASYEQYF.

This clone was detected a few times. CDR3 sequence (DNA): TGTGCCAGCAGCTTATCAGGTAGCCTGAGCTATGGCTACACCTTC. Its protein is CASSLSGSLSYGYTF. The J gene is TRBJ1-2, the V gene TRBV7-8; D remains unclear. Per the germline V gene, CDR1 is SGHVS and CDR2 is FQNEAQ. The CDR3 consists of 15 residues. V gave up 2 bases and J gave up 4 bases, with 14 bases separating them.

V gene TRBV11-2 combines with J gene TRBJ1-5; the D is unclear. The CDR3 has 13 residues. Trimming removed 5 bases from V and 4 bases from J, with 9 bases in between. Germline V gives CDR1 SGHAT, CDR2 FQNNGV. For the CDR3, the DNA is TGTGCCAGCAGCCCGGACCCGAATCAGCCCCAGCATTTT. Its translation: CASSPDPNQPQHF.

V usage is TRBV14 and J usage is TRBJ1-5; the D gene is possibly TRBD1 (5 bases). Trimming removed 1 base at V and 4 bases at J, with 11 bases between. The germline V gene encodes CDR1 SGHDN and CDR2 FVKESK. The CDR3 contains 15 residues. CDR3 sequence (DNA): TGTGCCAGCAGCCAAGCCGGGACGGCGAATCAGCCCCAGCATTTT. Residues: CASSQAGTANQPQHF.

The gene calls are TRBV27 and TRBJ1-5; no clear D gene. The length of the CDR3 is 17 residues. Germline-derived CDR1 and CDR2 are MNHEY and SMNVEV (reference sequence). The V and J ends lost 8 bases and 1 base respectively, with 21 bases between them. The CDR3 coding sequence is TGTGCCAGCCGAGACACCCGAAAAAGTGGGAGCAATCAGCCCCAGCATTTT. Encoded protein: CASRDTRKSGSNQPQHF.

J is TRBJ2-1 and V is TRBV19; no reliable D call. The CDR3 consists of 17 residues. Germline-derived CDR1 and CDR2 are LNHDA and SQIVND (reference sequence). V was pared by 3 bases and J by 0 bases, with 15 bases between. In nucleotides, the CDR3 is TGTGCCAGTAGTATTAGTAACTACCAGAGCTCCTACAATGAGCAGTTCTTC. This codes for CASSISNYQSSYNEQFF. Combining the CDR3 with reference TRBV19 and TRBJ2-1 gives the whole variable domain DGGITQSPKYLFRKEGQNVTLSCEQNLNHDAMYWYRQDPGQGLRLIYYSQIVNDFQKGDIAEGYSVSREKKESFPLTVTSAQKNPTAFYLCASSISNYQSSYNEQFFGPGTRLTVL.

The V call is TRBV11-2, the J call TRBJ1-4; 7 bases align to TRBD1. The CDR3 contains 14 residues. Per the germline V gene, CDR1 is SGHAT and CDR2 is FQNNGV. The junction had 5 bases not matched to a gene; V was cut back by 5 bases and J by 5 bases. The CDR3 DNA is TGTGCCAGCAGCGCAGGGGGGGGGAATGAAAAACTGTTTTTT. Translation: CASSAGGGNEKLFF.

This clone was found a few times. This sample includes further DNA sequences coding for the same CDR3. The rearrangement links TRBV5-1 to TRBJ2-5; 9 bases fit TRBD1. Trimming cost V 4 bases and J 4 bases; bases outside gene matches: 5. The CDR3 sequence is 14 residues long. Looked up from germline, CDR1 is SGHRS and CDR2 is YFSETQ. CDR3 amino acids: CASSATGGGETQYF. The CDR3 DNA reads TGCGCCAGCAGCGCGACAGGGGGTGGAGAGACCCAGTACTTC.

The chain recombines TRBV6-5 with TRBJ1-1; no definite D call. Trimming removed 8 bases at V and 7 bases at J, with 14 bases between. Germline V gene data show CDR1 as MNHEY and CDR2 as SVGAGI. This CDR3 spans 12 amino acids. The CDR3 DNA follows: TGTGCCAGCCGTGGTGAGGGCGGTGAAGCTTTCTTT. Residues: CASRGEGGEAFF.

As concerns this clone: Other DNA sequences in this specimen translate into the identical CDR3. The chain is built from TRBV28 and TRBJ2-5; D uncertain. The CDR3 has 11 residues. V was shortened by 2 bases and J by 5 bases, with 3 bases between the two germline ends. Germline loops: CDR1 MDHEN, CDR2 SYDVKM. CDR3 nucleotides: TGTGCCAGCAGTTTAGAGGAGACCCAGTACTTC. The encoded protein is CASSLEETQYF.

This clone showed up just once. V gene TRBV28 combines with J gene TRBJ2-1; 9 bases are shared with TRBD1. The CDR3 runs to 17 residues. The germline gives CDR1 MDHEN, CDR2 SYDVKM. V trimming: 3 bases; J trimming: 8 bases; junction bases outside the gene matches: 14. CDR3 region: CASSLGGGMTGGHEQFF. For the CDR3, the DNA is TGTGCCAGCAGTTTGGGTGGCGGGATGACAGGGGGGCATGAGCAGTTCTTC.

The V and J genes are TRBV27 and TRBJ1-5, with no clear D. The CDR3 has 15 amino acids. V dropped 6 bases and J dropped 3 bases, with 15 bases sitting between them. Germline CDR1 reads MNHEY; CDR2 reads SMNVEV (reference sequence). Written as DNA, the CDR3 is TGTGCCAGCAGCCCCGTAGGGTGGGACAATCAGCCCCAGCATTTT. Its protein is CASSPVGWDNQPQHF.

CDR3 loop: CASSASSGSTDTQYF. The CDR3 DNA is TGTGCCAGCAGTGCTTCTAGCGGGAGCACAGATACGCAGTATTTT. The chain recombines TRBV6-4 with TRBJ2-3; TRBD2 matches at 8 bases. Germline CDR1 is MRHNA and CDR2 is SNTAGT. Trimming at V came to 4 bases and at J to 0 bases, leaving 3 bases not matched to a gene. This CDR3 has 15 amino acids.